These 2 T cell receptor beta chains were sequenced from one sample in a study of shared clonotypes between healthy human individuals. Produced via immunoSEQ multiplex PCR; TCRdb's table is partial and in-frame only. The profile shows 1,400,000 or so clones, about 98.5% of them singletons. The sequencing input was naive CD4+ T cells sorted from blood. Subset here: CD45RA+ positively selected. These TCRs come from a young man in good health.

The V call is TRBV7-6, the J call TRBJ2-1; 7 bases line up with TRBD1. Trimming at V came to 0 bases and at J to 0 bases, leaving 5 bases not matched to a gene. Germline V gives CDR1 SGHVS, CDR2 FNYEAQ. This CDR3 spans 17 amino acids. The CDR3 DNA reads TGTGCCAGCAGCTTAGCGGGCAGGGACAGCTCCTACAATGAGCAGTTCTTC. This encodes CASSLAGRDSSYNEQFF.

The J gene is TRBJ2-5, the V gene TRBV7-6, with D tentatively TRBD1 or TRBD2 (6 bases each). Per the germline V gene, CDR1 is SGHVS and CDR2 is FNYEAQ. This CDR3 has 15 amino acids. V dropped 0 bases and J dropped 5 bases, with 13 bases sitting between them. The CDR3, as DNA: TGTGCCAGCAGCTTAGCAGGGGGGAACGGCGAGACCCAGTACTTC. Translation: CASSLAGGNGETQYF.